One and the same sample provided the 26 T cell receptor beta chains below, sequenced in a study of OX40 agonist ivuxolimab in advanced cancers. The repertoire was sequenced with immunoSEQ multiplex PCR; TCRdb's copy has only in-frame clones and lacks some. The table records some 60,000 clones, about 91% of them present only once. The sample was CD4+ or CD8+ T cells sorted from blood, taken in a trial of the OX40 agonist ivuxolimab. The receptor source for this set is an adult with an advanced solid tumor such as melanoma, head and neck, liver or kidney cancer.

J is TRBJ1-1 and V is TRBV23-1, with a weak D call TRBD1 (5 bases). TRBV23-1 carries the ORF label, with uncertain function. This CDR3 comprises 16 residues. Trimming took 0 bases from V and 5 from J, leaving 16 bases between them. The CDR3 region has the DNA TGCGCCAGCAGTCAATCGTCGAGACGGGGGAAAACTGAAGCTTTCTTT. It yields the protein CASSQSSRRGKTEAFF.

The chain carries TRBV11-2 and TRBJ2-3; 13 bases are shared with TRBD2. This CDR3 contains 16 residues. With 4 bases clipped from V and 4 bases from J, the junction kept 5 bases outside the gene matches. Germline V lookup: CDR1 SGHAT, CDR2 FQNNGV. The CDR3 coding sequence is TGTGCCAGCAGCTATACTAGCGGGGGGGCGGCAGATACGCAGTATTTT. Residues: CASSYTSGGAADTQYF. Full variable domain (rest looked up from reference TRBV11-2 and TRBJ2-3): EAGVAQSPRYKIIEKRQSVAFWCNPISGHATLYWYQQILGQGPKLLIQFQNNGVVDDSQLPKDRFSAERLKGVDSTLKIQPAKLEDSAVYLCASSYTSGGAADTQYFGPGTRLTVL.

CDR3 bases: TGTGCCAGCAGCCAAGTCCAGGGCGGCACAGATACGCAGTATTTT. It yields the protein CASSQVQGGTDTQYF. The chain couples TRBV4-2 to TRBJ2-3; D possibly corresponds to TRBD1 (5 bases). The CDR3 loop spans 15 amino acids. Germline V lookup: CDR1 LGHNA, CDR2 YNFKEQ. The V and J ends lost 1 base and 1 base respectively, with 9 bases between them.

This chain connects TRBV5-1 to TRBJ1-1; 9 bases match TRBD1. J gave up 5 bases and V 0 bases, and 5 bases lay outside the gene matches. The CDR3 sequence is 15 residues long. Looked up from germline, CDR1 is SGHRS and CDR2 is YFSETQ. The DNA of the CDR3 is TGCGCCAGCAGCTTGGCAGGACAGGGGATGACTGAAGCTTTCTTT. Translation: CASSLAGQGMTEAFF.

Written as DNA, the CDR3 is TGTGCCAGCAGCCCCCTCTTGGGCCAAGAGACCCAGTACTTC. Its translation is CASSPLLGQETQYF. The rearrangement joins TRBV11-2 to TRBJ2-5; D unresolved. This CDR3 region has 14 residues. Per germline, CDR1 SGHAT and CDR2 FQNNGV. V was clipped by 5 bases and J by 1 base, with 11 bases between them.

The chain carries TRBV19 and TRBJ1-1, with D maybe TRBD1 (6 bases). Germline V gene sequence: CDR1 LNHDA, CDR2 SQIVND (reference sequence). V was cut by 4 bases and J by 4 bases, with 16 bases left in between. This CDR3 spans 15 amino acids. CDR3 DNA sequence: TGTGCCAGTAGTACCACTTCGCAGGGGAGCACTGAAGCTTTCTTT. This gives the protein CASSTTSQGSTEAFF.

The chain has TRBV6-6 and TRBJ1-2; D perhaps matches TRBD1 (5 bases). The germline CDR1 and CDR2 sequences are MNHNY and SVGAGI (reference sequence). This CDR3 region has 16 residues. V lost 7 bases, J lost 0 bases, and 18 bases lay in between. This CDR3 is CASISSDWTTNYGYTF. DNA for the CDR3: TGTGCCAGCATATCGAGCGATTGGACAACTAACTATGGCTACACCTTC.

The chain recombines TRBV2 with TRBJ2-3, with TRBD1 matching over 9 bases. The CDR3 has 15 residues. V shed 7 bases, J shed 4 bases, and the junction held 9 bases outside the gene matches. Germline V gene lookup returns CDR1 SNHLY and CDR2 FYNNEI. CDR3 amino acids: CASNTGTGPADTQYF. The CDR3 nucleotides are TGTGCCAGCAATACCGGGACAGGGCCGGCAGATACGCAGTATTTT. Full variable domain (outside the CDR3, taken from reference TRBV2 and TRBJ2-3): EPEVTQTPSHQVTQMGQEVILRCVPISNHLYFYWYRQILGQKVEFLVSFYNNEISEKSEIFDDQFSVERPDGSNFTLKIRSTKLEDSAMYFCASNTGTGPADTQYFGPGTRLTVL.

The V gene is TRBV28, the J gene TRBJ2-7; perhaps TRBD2 as D (6 bases). This CDR3 has 15 amino acids. Between the trimmed V and J ends, which lost 2 bases and 3 bases, there was a span of 14 bases. CDR1 and CDR2 from the germline V gene are MDHEN and SYDVKM. In DNA, the CDR3 is TGTGCCAGCAGTTTAATCAGCGGGCCTTACTACGAGCAGTACTTC. This translates into CASSLISGPYYEQYF.

This clone was observed a few times. The chain uses TRBV28 and TRBJ1-2, with TRBD1 matching over 9 bases. The CDR3 sequence is 14 residues long. The V gene end was trimmed by 2 bases and the J gene end by 5 bases; junction bases not matched to a gene: 3. Germline loops: CDR1 MDHEN, CDR2 SYDVKM. This CDR3 is CASSLGGQGYGYTF. The CDR3 DNA follows: TGTGCCAGCAGTTTAGGTGGACAGGGGTATGGCTACACCTTC.

The chain combines TRBV11-2 with TRBJ2-7; 9 bases match TRBD1. Trimming at V came to 5 bases and at J to 6 bases, leaving 8 bases not matched to a gene. Looked up from germline, CDR1 is SGHAT and CDR2 is FQNNGV. CDR3 length equals 14 residues. As DNA, the CDR3 is TGTGCCAGCAGCATCATTGACAGGGGGGGCGAGCAGTACTTC. Translating it yields CASSIIDRGGEQYF.

The chain has TRBV18 and TRBJ1-1; the match to TRBD1 covers 7 bases. The V and J ends lost 6 bases and 5 bases, in that order; junction bases with no gene match: 3. Per germline, CDR1 KGHSH and CDR2 LQKENI. CDR3 length equals 12 residues. The DNA for the CDR3 is TGTGCCAGCTCTACAGGGGAGACTGAAGCTTTCTTT. Its protein is CASSTGETEAFF.

This clone came up once. This rearrangement joins TRBV27 to TRBJ2-5, with 11 bases identical to TRBD1. V dropped 6 bases and J dropped 7; count of bases not matched to a gene: 13. CDR3 length: 16 amino acids. Per the germline V gene, CDR1 is MNHEY and CDR2 is SMNVEV (reference sequence). The CDR3 coding sequence is TGTGCCAGCAGCACCTACGGACAGGGGGCGCGAGGGACCCAGTACTTC. Protein: CASSTYGQGARGTQYF.

The chain couples TRBV12-2 to TRBJ2-1; TRBD2, as called in the table, went unchecked against the DNA. TRBV12-2 is a pseudogene. This CDR3 has 16 amino acids. CDR3 coding DNA: TGTGCAAGTCGCGTTAGCGGGATGACACCCTACAATGAGCAGTTCTTC. Translated, it gives CASRVSGMTPYNEQFF.

In this sample, this clone turned up once. The V gene is TRBV9, the J gene TRBJ1-2; D unresolved. V was shortened by 0 bases and J by 2 bases, with 11 bases between the two germline ends. The CDR3 extends over 15 amino acids. CDR1 and CDR2 from the germline V gene are SGDLS and YYNGEE. This CDR3 reads CASSVGSQSNYGYTF. CDR3 nucleotide sequence: TGTGCCAGCAGCGTAGGATCACAGAGCAACTATGGCTACACCTTC.

V usage is TRBV29-1 and J usage is TRBJ2-3; D is tentatively TRBD1 or TRBD2 (5 bases each). V lost 7 bases, J lost 1 base, and 12 bases lay in between. Per germline, CDR1 SQVTM and CDR2 ANQGSEA. The CDR3 is 13 amino acids. The CDR3 bases are TGCAGCGCTAGGCAGGGAGGCACAGATACGCAGTATTTT. Its translation: CSARQGGTDTQYF.

The CDR3 DNA follows: TGTGCCAGCAGCCAAGGGCGGGGGGTCTCATCCGAGACCCAGTACTTC. Translating it yields CASSQGRGVSSETQYF. This sequence joins TRBV4-2 and TRBJ2-5; 8 bases are shared with TRBD2. V was clipped by 1 base and J by 5 bases; unmatched bases: 9. The CDR3 is 16 residues long. In germline, CDR1 is LGHNA, CDR2 YNFKEQ.

The genes are TRBV19 and TRBJ1-2, with a tentative D call TRBD1 (5 bases). V lost 6 bases and J lost 3, with 8 bases in between. The CDR3 runs to 12 residues. The germline V gene has CDR1 LNHDA and CDR2 SQIVND (reference sequence). The CDR3 region has the DNA TGTGCCAGTAGCCAGGGTCACTATGGCTACACCTTC. It specifies CASSQGHYGYTF.

The chain combines TRBV28 with TRBJ2-5; TRBD2 agrees at 7 bases. Germline trimming cut 5 bases from V and 5 bases from J; bases unmatched to any gene: 5. CDR1 MDHEN and CDR2 SYDVKM come from the germline V gene. The CDR3 spans 13 residues. In nucleotides, the CDR3 is TGTGCCAGCAGTGGACTCGGGGGGGAGACCCAGTACTTC. Protein: CASSGLGGETQYF.

The V gene is TRBV14, the J gene TRBJ2-5; 7 positions match TRBD1. Germline values: CDR1 SGHDN, CDR2 FVKESK. V lost 5 bases and J lost 7; bases outside the gene matches: 7. This CDR3 comprises 13 residues. The CDR3 DNA reads as TGTGCCAGCAGCAGACAGGGCCGTGTGACCCAGTACTTC. Encoded protein: CASSRQGRVTQYF.

The sample holds one count of this clone. This rearrangement joins TRBV2 to TRBJ2-5; the match to TRBD2 covers 9 bases. The germline V gene has CDR1 SNHLY and CDR2 FYNNEI. CDR3 length: 15 residues. V trimming: 7 bases; J trimming: 5 bases; junction bases outside the gene matches: 11. CDR3 sequence: CASIRGLAGRETQYF. The CDR3 bases are TGTGCCAGCATAAGGGGGCTAGCGGGACGGGAGACCCAGTACTTC.

The genes are TRBV2 and TRBJ1-5; TRBD1 matches 8 bases. Germline-derived CDR1 and CDR2 are SNHLY and FYNNEI. CDR3 length: 15 residues. V dropped 4 bases and J dropped 6; count of bases not matched to a gene: 8. CDR3 sequence reads: CASSVWTGNPQPQHF. The DNA for the CDR3 is TGTGCCAGCAGTGTCTGGACAGGGAATCCTCAGCCCCAGCATTTT.

This chain joins TRBV28 and TRBJ1-1; 8 bases fit TRBD1. The CDR3 extends over 13 amino acids. J lost 7 bases, V lost 6 bases, and 7 bases had no gene match. Per the germline V gene, CDR1 is MDHEN and CDR2 is SYDVKM. The CDR3 is CASRQQGDVEAFF. The CDR3 DNA is TGTGCCAGCAGGCAACAGGGGGATGTTGAAGCTTTCTTT.

The chain has TRBV18 and TRBJ2-1; the D is unclear. The CDR3 runs 11 residues. V was shortened by 2 bases and J by 10 bases, with 6 bases between the two germline ends. Germline loops: CDR1 KGHSH, CDR2 LQKENI. The CDR3 DNA follows: TGTGCCAGCTCACCAACTGGGGAGCAGTTCTTC. Encoded protein: CASSPTGEQFF. The full variable domain, rest sourced from reference TRBV18 and TRBJ2-1, is NAGVMQNPRHLVRRRGQEARLRCSPMKGHSHVYWYRQLPEEGLKFMVYLQKENIIDESGMPKERFSAEFPKEGPSILRIQQVVRGDSAAYFCASSPTGEQFFGPGTRLTVL.

A single count supports this clone. The rearrangement uses TRBV19 and TRBJ2-2, with 8 nucleotides matching TRBD1. This CDR3 is built from 16 residues. J gave up 5 bases and V 0 bases, and 5 bases lay outside the gene matches. The germline gives CDR1 LNHDA, CDR2 SQIVND (reference sequence). CDR3 region: CASSIDGTGVTGELFF. CDR3 DNA: TGTGCCAGTAGTATAGACGGGACAGGAGTAACCGGGGAGCTGTTTTTT.

The chain has TRBV28 and TRBJ1-2, with 7 bases lining up with TRBD1. The V gene end was trimmed by 4 bases and the J gene end by 8 bases; junction bases not matched to a gene: 7. Germline CDR1 and CDR2: MDHEN and SYDVKM. The CDR3 loop spans 13 amino acids. CDR3 DNA sequence: TGTGCCAGCAGTTCGGGACAGCTCTGGGGCTACACCTTC. Translation gives CASSSGQLWGYTF.